This T cell receptor beta chain stems from a study of blood T cell repertoires in COVID-19. Generated by immunoSEQ multiplex PCR, the TCRdb table keeps only in-frame clones and is missing some. The data hold approximately 110,000 clones, with about 93% observed a single time. From germline, CDR1 is LNHDA and CDR2 SQIVND (reference sequence). This CDR3 is built from 15 residues. Unmatched junction bases numbered 15, after V lost 3 bases and J lost 11 bases. Sample: peripheral blood. The chain couples TRBV19 to TRBJ1-2, with 7 bases lining up with TRBD1. The clonotype comes from a man aged 50 or older with COVID-19, enrolled during active disease. The CDR3 sequence is CASSILRQGRMRYTF. The CDR3 bases are TGTGCCAGTAGTATCCTTCGACAGGGACGTATGCGTTACACCTTC. The variable domain in full, with the rest retrieved from reference TRBV19 and TRBJ1-2, is DGGITQSPKYLFRKEGQNVTLSCEQNLNHDAMYWYRQDPGQGLRLIYYSQIVNDFQKGDIAEGYSVSREKKESFPLTVTSAQKNPTAFYLCASSILRQGRMRYTFGSGTRLTVV.